A selection of T cell receptor beta chains follows, all from one sample in a study of blood T cells in healthy people across ages. TCRdb re-derived calls from the 5' RACE reads in MiXCR, one entry per CDR3 protein. The data hold about 1.4 million distinct CDR3 sequences, with 59% observed a single time. The sequenced sample consisted of blood. The origin of the receptors is a man aged 18 to 29 in good health. CDR3s include the opening cysteine and the closing phenylalanine or tryptophan. A D gene is named only where the DNA matches it firmly. The size field is filled for only some rows; it gives once, few, many or a size class.

CSALTESSYNEQFF TGCAGTGCTCTAACAGAGAGCTCCTACAATGAGCAGTTCTTC TRBV20-1 - TRBJ2-1 -
CASSQEAGVWTNVLTF TGTGCCAGCAGCCAAGAGGCCGGCGTATGGACCAACGTCCTGACTTTC TRBV3-1 - TRBJ2-6 -
CASRQQGSAADTQYF TGTGCCAGCAGGCAACAGGGATCAGCCGCAGATACGCAGTATTTT TRBV9 - TRBJ2-3 -
CAISEGGQRGDPNPGEETQYF TGTGCCATCAGTGAGGGCGGCCAGCGGGGGGACCCAAATCCGGGGGAAGAGACCCAGTACTTC TRBV10-3 TRBD2 TRBJ2-5 -
CATSWGQGVSYNEQFF TGTGCCACCAGCTGGGGACAGGGGGTCTCCTACAATGAGCAGTTCTTC TRBV15 TRBD1 TRBJ2-1 -
CASSLAPFTIPNTEAFF TGTGCCAGCAGCTTGGCCCCTTTCACGATCCCGAACACTGAAGCTTTCTTT TRBV5-6 - TRBJ1-1 -
CASSDSGSETQYF TGTGCCAGCAGCGATAGCGGGAGTGAGACCCAGTACTTC TRBV5-6 TRBD2 TRBJ2-5 -
CASSQVRGPLGYQETQYF TGTGCCAGCAGCCAAGTACGGGGCCCGCTGGGGTACCAAGAGACCCAGTACTTC TRBV4-2 - TRBJ2-5 -
CSVHQTRTSAQETQYF TGCAGTGTCCACCAAACCAGGACTAGCGCCCAAGAGACCCAGTACTTC TRBV20-1 TRBD2 TRBJ2-5 -
CASSGAVDRHTEAFF TGTGCCAGCAGCGGTGCTGTCGACAGACACACTGAAGCTTTCTTT TRBV9 - TRBJ1-1 -
CASSLAGDRTLYEQYF TGTGCCAGCAGTTTAGCGGGGGACAGAACTTTGTACGAGCAGTACTTC TRBV12-3/TRBV12-4 TRBD1 TRBJ2-7 few
CASSSDPRNYNEKLFF TGTGCCAGCAGTTCGGACCCTCGGAACTATAATGAAAAACTGTTTTTT TRBV12-3/TRBV12-4 - TRBJ1-4 -
CATVRVGQSTDTQYF TGTGCCACCGTCCGGGTGGGACAGAGCACAGATACGCAGTATTTT TRBV15 TRBD1 TRBJ2-3 -
CASSEAHQGAAYEQYF TGTGCCAGCAGTGAAGCGCACCAGGGGGCCGCCTACGAGCAGTACTTC TRBV6-1 TRBD1 TRBJ2-7 -
CASSQVGVNTGELFF TGCGCCAGCAGCCAAGTGGGGGTTAACACCGGGGAGCTGTTTTTT TRBV4-1 - TRBJ2-2 -
CAISESPEGSTDTQYF TGTGCCATCAGTGAGTCTCCTGAAGGAAGCACAGATACGCAGTATTTT TRBV10-3 - TRBJ2-3 few
CASKEYRVGSYNEQFF TGTGCCAGCAAAGAATACAGGGTTGGCTCCTACAATGAGCAGTTCTTC TRBV7-9 - TRBJ2-1 -
CASAPGKYNEQFF TGTGCCAGCGCCCCAGGAAAGTACAATGAGCAGTTCTTC TRBV2 - TRBJ2-1 -
CASSSGRNPYNEQFF TGTGCCAGCAGCTCAGGACGAAATCCTTACAATGAGCAGTTCTTC TRBV7-9 - TRBJ2-1 -
CASSQEPTAYYEQYF TGCGCCAGCAGCCAAGAGCCGACAGCGTACTACGAGCAGTACTTC TRBV4-1 - TRBJ2-7 -
CASSDGLPGEQYF TGTGCCAGCAGTGACGGACTCCCCGGCGAGCAGTACTTC TRBV27 - TRBJ2-7 few
CSAREASDNEQFF TGCAGTGCTAGAGAGGCTAGCGACAATGAGCAGTTCTTC TRBV20-1 - TRBJ2-1 -
CSVLDKNPSEQYF TGCAGCGTTCTTGACAAAAATCCCTCCGAGCAGTACTTC TRBV29-1 - TRBJ2-7 few
CASNFGGEQYF TGTGCCAGCAACTTCGGGGGCGAGCAGTACTTC TRBV7-9 - TRBJ2-7 -
CASTGPRSYNEQFF TGTGCCAGCACCGGTCCTCGCTCCTACAATGAGCAGTTCTTC TRBV2 - TRBJ2-1 -
CASRAGQNTEAFF TGTGCCAGTAGGGCCGGCCAGAACACTGAAGCTTTCTTT TRBV6-1 - TRBJ1-1 few
CASNSEGQGTYEQYF TGTGCCAGCAACTCTGAGGGACAGGGAACCTACGAGCAGTACTTC TRBV5-6 TRBD1 TRBJ2-7 -
CASSLGDDNQPQHF TGTGCCAGCAGCTTGGGGGACGACAATCAGCCCCAGCATTTT TRBV5-5 - TRBJ1-5 -
CASSATGGPNYEQYF TGTGCCAGCAGCGCCACCGGGGGACCTAACTACGAGCAGTACTTC TRBV7-9 - TRBJ2-7 few
CASSLTGQSQETQYF TGCGCCAGCAGCCTAACAGGACAGAGCCAAGAGACCCAGTACTTC TRBV4-1 - TRBJ2-5 -
CASSFDRLANYGYTF TGCGCCAGCAGTTTCGACAGGTTAGCTAACTATGGCTACACCTTC TRBV4-3 - TRBJ1-2 few
CSVRSGETYEQYF TGCAGCGTTAGGAGCGGGGAGACCTACGAGCAGTACTTC TRBV29-1 TRBD2 TRBJ2-7 -
CSARDLIGSYEQYF TGCAGTGCTAGAGATCTGATAGGCTCCTACGAGCAGTACTTC TRBV20-1 - TRBJ2-7 once
CAISEDVATNEKLFF TGTGCCATCAGTGAGGACGTTGCAACTAATGAAAAACTGTTTTTT TRBV10-3 - TRBJ1-4 -
CASSFSGSSRGEQFF TGTGCCAGCAGCTTTAGCGGGAGTAGTCGAGGTGAGCAGTTCTTC TRBV7-2 TRBD2 TRBJ2-1 -
CSADPREQGASYEQYF TGCAGTGCTGACCCTAGAGAACAGGGGGCTTCCTACGAGCAGTACTTC TRBV20-1 TRBD1 TRBJ2-7 -
CASSFPEFPNEQFF TGTGCCAGCAGTTTCCCTGAGTTCCCCAATGAGCAGTTCTTC TRBV12-3/TRBV12-4 - TRBJ2-1 -
CASSRTGGFQPQHF TGCGCCAGCAGCCGAACAGGGGGTTTCCAGCCCCAGCATTTT TRBV4-1 TRBD1 TRBJ1-5 few
CASSAHRGGNTGNTQYF TGTGCCAGCAGCGCCCACAGGGGAGGGAATACTGGAAATACGCAGTATTTT TRBV3-1 - TRBJ2-3 -
CATTGTGYGYTF TGTGCCACGACCGGGACAGGCTATGGCTACACCTTC TRBV25-1 TRBD1 TRBJ1-2 -
CASRLAITYEQYF TGTGCCAGCAGACTGGCGATAACCTACGAGCAGTACTTC TRBV12-3/TRBV12-4 - TRBJ2-7 -
CASSFRRDYQETQYF TGTGCCAGCAGTTTCAGGAGGGACTACCAAGAGACCCAGTACTTC TRBV28 - TRBJ2-5 few
CASSPWDGAKETQYF TGTGCCAGCAGCCCGTGGGACGGGGCAAAAGAGACCCAGTACTTC TRBV5-5 - TRBJ2-5 -
CASSLVTVSTDTQYF TGTGCCAGCAGCTTGGTGACAGTTAGCACAGATACGCAGTATTTT TRBV5-5 - TRBJ2-3 -
CASSEDGPQYF TGTGCCAGCAGTGAAGACGGTCCGCAGTATTTT TRBV6-1 - TRBJ2-3 -
CSVQPTGGNTEAFF TGCAGCGTTCAGCCGACAGGGGGTAACACTGAAGCTTTCTTT TRBV29-1 TRBD1 TRBJ1-1 few